Sequencing of this T cell receptor (beta chain) was carried out in a study of human T cells and chemical hapten exposure. V was clipped by 0 bases and J by 4 bases; unmatched bases: 7. The CDR3 consists of 16 residues. The germline V gene encodes CDR1 KGHSH and CDR2 LQKENI. TCRdb recomputed calls from the 5' RACE reads with MiXCR, one row per CDR3 protein. The sample has some 78,000 distinct CDR3 sequences; approximately 7.7% are singletons. Total RNA was isolated from whole blood that had not been fractionated. This chain links TRBV18 with TRBJ1-2, with 8 bases identical to TRBD1. The sequence derives from a male donor in good health. In DNA form, the CDR3 reads TGTGCCAGCTCACCACCGGTACGGACAGGGTGCTATGGCTACACCTTC. Protein sequence: CASSPPVRTGCYGYTF. The full variable domain, with the rest looked up from reference TRBV18 and TRBJ1-2, is NAGVMQNPRHLVRRRGQEARLRCSPMKGHSHVYWYRQLPEEGLKFMVYLQKENIIDESGMPKERFSAEFPKEGPSILRIQQVVRGDSAAYFCASSPPVRTGCYGYTFGSGTRLTVV.